This T cell receptor beta chain emerged from a study of T cell repertoires in cytomegalovirus infection. Broader study findings: HLA-C-restricted TCR beta clonotypes specific for CMV led the ex vivo response.

The CDR3 loop spans 14 amino acids. Germline trimming cut 6 bases from V and 6 bases from J; bases unmatched to any gene: 8. This clonotype was observed a handful of times. Its antigen remains unknown. Via MiXCR, TCRdb re-called the reads, giving one row per CDR3 protein. The sample holds approximately 1,000,000 distinct CDR3 sequences, more than 25% seen once. This sequence originates from a human donor in good health (CMV status not recorded). Some clones in this sample may be carry-over from other donors' samples. The rearrangement uses TRBV12-3 or TRBV12-4 and TRBJ1-5; the match to TRBD1 covers 7 bases. The source material was cultured CD8+ T cells from PBMCs, sampled from culture after CMV antigen stimulation. CDR3 in amino acids: CASSSSGGSQPQHF. CDR3 DNA sequence: TGTGCCAGCAGCTCTTCAGGGGGAAGTCAGCCCCAGCATTTT.